This T cell receptor (beta chain) originates from a study of human T cells and chemical hapten exposure. Overall study: For sensitization, 2% DPC was applied to an approximately 2 cm by approximately 2 cm patch of upper inner arm skin. DPC 0.01% went on the upper back by patch test, with reading at 6 days.

This clonotype came up many times. The antigen is not known. General study findings and limits: Large CDR3 similarity clusters arose significantly more often from expanded TCRs than from controls.

Time point given: patch test 1, 2 weeks after DPC sensitization. As to treatment: therapeutic diphenylcyclopropenone sensitization with weekly scalp DPC. The library tagged each cDNA molecule with unique molecular identifiers. TCRdb re-called the RACE reads through MiXCR, storing one row per CDR3 protein. The sample consists of 80,000 to 100,000 distinct CDR3 sequences, around 7% of them appearing once. With V trimmed by 4 bases and J by 4 bases, 8 bases remained unmatched. This CDR3 has 15 residues. CDR1 is SGDLS and CDR2 is YYNGEE in the germline V gene. Sequencing used whole blood, obtained in connection with sensitization to the hapten diphenylcyclopropenone (DPC). The chain employs TRBV9 and TRBJ1-2, with 9 bases lining up with TRBD1. This receptor was obtained from a woman between 25 and 40 years old with alopecia areata. Some clones in this sample may be carry-over from other donors' samples. The CDR3 DNA reads as TGTGCCAGCAGCCCGACGGACAGGGGACGCTATGGCTACACCTTC. Amino acids: CASSPTDRGRYGYTF.